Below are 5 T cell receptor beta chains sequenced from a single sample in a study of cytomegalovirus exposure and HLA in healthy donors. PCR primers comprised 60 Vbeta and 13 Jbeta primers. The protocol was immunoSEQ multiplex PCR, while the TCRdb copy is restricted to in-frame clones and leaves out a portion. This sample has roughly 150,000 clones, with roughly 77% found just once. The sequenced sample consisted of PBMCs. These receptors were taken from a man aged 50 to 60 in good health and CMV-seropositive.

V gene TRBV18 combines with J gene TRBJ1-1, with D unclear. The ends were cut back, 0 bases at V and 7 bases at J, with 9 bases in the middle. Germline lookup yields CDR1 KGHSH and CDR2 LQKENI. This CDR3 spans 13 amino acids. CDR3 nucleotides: TGTGCCAGCTCACCACCAAACCTACTTGAAGCTTTCTTT. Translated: CASSPPNLLEAFF.

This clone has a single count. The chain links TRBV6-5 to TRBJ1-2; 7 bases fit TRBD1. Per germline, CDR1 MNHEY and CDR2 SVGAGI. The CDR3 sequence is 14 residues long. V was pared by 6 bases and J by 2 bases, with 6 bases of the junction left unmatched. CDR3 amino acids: CASRSGTANYGYTF. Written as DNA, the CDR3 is TGTGCCAGCAGGTCCGGGACAGCCAACTATGGCTACACCTTC.

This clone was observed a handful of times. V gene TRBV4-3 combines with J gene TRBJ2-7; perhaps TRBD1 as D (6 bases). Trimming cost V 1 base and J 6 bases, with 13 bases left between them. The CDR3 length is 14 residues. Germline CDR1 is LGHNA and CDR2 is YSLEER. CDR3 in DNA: TGCGCCAGCAGCCAAGTATGGGGGCCGGCCGAGCAGTACTTC. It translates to CASSQVWGPAEQYF.

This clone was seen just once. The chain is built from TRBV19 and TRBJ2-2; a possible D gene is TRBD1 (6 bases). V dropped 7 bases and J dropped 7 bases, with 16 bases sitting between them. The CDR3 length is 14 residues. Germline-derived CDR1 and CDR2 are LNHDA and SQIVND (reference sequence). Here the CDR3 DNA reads TGTGCCAGTATACCCGAGGGGGTCGACGGGGAGCTGTTTTTT. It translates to CASIPEGVDGELFF.

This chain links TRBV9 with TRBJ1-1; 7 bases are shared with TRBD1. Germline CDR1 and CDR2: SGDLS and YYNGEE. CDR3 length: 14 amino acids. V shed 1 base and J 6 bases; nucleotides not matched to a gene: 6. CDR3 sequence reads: CASSVTGAQAEAFF. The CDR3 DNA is TGTGCCAGCAGCGTAACAGGGGCGCAGGCTGAAGCTTTCTTT.